The 16 T cell receptor beta chains given below trace back to one sample, sequenced in a study of cytomegalovirus exposure and HLA in healthy donors. The PCR was carried out with 60 Vbeta primers and 13 Jbeta primers. Method: immunoSEQ multiplex PCR; TCRdb's copy keeps in-frame clones and lacks some. This sample lists tens of thousands of clones; its ten largest clones have around 3.6%. Sequencing used PBMCs. Receptors originate from a woman aged 18-35 years in good health and CMV-seronegative.

J is TRBJ1-5 and V is TRBV7-8; D is unresolved. Germline V gene data show CDR1 as SGHVS and CDR2 as FQNEAQ. The ends were cut back, 6 bases at V and 0 bases at J, with 9 bases in the middle. This CDR3 contains 14 residues. The CDR3 sequence: CASSKSNSNQPQHF. In DNA form, the CDR3 reads TGTGCCAGCAGTAAGAGTAATAGCAATCAGCCCCAGCATTTT.

The CDR3 loop reads CASTAGQNTEAFF. The DNA for the CDR3 is TGTGCCAGCACGGCGGGGCAGAACACTGAAGCTTTCTTT. The chain employs TRBV18 and TRBJ1-1; D is possibly TRBD1 (5 bases). The CDR3 consists of 13 residues. CDR1 and CDR2 (germline): KGHSH, LQKENI. V was clipped by 8 bases and J by 1 base, with 11 bases between them.

The J gene is TRBJ2-3, the V gene TRBV5-1; D may be TRBD1 (6 bases). With 3 bases removed from V and 1 base from J, the gap between germline ends came to 12 bases. The CDR3 has 15 residues. Germline V gene data show CDR1 as SGHRS and CDR2 as YFSETQ. CDR3 protein: CASSSQGIGTDTQYF. CDR3 bases: TGCGCCAGCAGCTCACAGGGTATAGGCACAGATACGCAGTATTTT.

The rearrangement joins TRBV7-9 to TRBJ2-7; 11 bases match TRBD2. V was pared by 5 bases and J by 2 bases, with 8 bases of the junction left unmatched. The CDR3 runs 16 residues. Germline V gene data show CDR1 as SEHNR and CDR2 as FQNEAQ (reference sequence). CDR3 in amino acids: CASSPPLAGDAYEQYF. CDR3 nucleotide sequence: TGTGCCAGCAGCCCTCCACTAGCGGGGGACGCCTACGAGCAGTACTTC.

The chain has TRBV5-6 and TRBJ1-2; no firm D call. Germline lookup yields CDR1 SGHDT and CDR2 YYEEEE. The V and J ends lost 0 bases and 4 bases respectively, with 13 bases between them. The CDR3 loop spans 15 amino acids. The CDR3 sequence is CASSLVGTEVYGYTF. Here the CDR3 DNA reads TGTGCCAGCAGCTTGGTGGGAACGGAGGTCTATGGCTACACCTTC.

This chain connects TRBV18 to TRBJ1-5; possibly TRBD1 for D (6 bases). V was clipped by 3 bases and J by 6 bases, with 21 bases between them. The CDR3 spans 17 residues. Germline CDR1 KGHSH, CDR2 LQKENI. CDR3 sequence reads: CASSPWQGQGGSQPQHF. As DNA, the CDR3 is TGTGCCAGCTCACCTTGGCAGGGGCAGGGTGGGAGTCAGCCCCAGCATTTT.

The rearrangement links TRBV27 to TRBJ1-2; 11 bases are a match to TRBD1. Germline V lookup: CDR1 MNHEY, CDR2 SMNVEV (reference sequence). The CDR3 has 13 residues. V shed 7 bases and J 7 bases; nucleotides not matched to a gene: 5. CDR3 coding DNA: TGTGCCAGCATCGGGACAGGGGGAACTGGCTACACCTTC. Its translation is CASIGTGGTGYTF.

This rearrangement joins TRBV6-1 to TRBJ2-7; 8 bases fit TRBD2. From germline, CDR1 is MNHNS and CDR2 SASEGT. With V trimmed by 4 bases and J by 4 bases, 9 bases remained unmatched. The CDR3 consists of 15 residues. The CDR3 sequence is CASSAKLADNYEQYF. In nucleotides, the CDR3 is TGTGCCAGCAGTGCCAAACTAGCGGATAATTACGAGCAGTACTTC.

This chain uses TRBV19 with TRBJ2-3; TRBD1 matches 8 bases. The V and J ends lost 4 bases and 0 bases, in that order; junction bases with no gene match: 3. The germline CDR1 and CDR2 sequences are LNHDA and SQIVND (reference sequence). The CDR3 totals 15 residues. This chain's CDR3 is CASSNTGGSTDTQYF. The CDR3 nucleotides read TGTGCCAGTAGTAACACAGGGGGAAGCACAGATACGCAGTATTTT.

The rearrangement joins TRBV5-5 to TRBJ1-1; no definite D call. Looked up from germline, CDR1 is SGHKS and CDR2 is YYEKEE (reference sequence). The CDR3 loop spans 15 amino acids. The germline V and J ends were trimmed by 4 bases and 0 bases, with 13 bases remaining between them. CDR3 sequence: CASSLVTAMNTEAFF. The CDR3 bases are TGTGCCAGCAGCCTTGTCACAGCCATGAACACTGAAGCTTTCTTT.

The rearrangement uses TRBV5-1 and TRBJ1-4; D is uncertain. The CDR3 is 14 residues long. Germline assignment: CDR1 SGHRS and CDR2 YFSETQ. Trimming took 9 bases from V and 8 from J, leaving 20 bases between them. CDR3 in DNA: TGCGCCACTGGGAATGGAGGGCATGGAGAAAAACTGTTTTTT. Translation: CATGNGGHGEKLFF.

The chain has TRBV30 and TRBJ1-2, with 8 bases that match TRBD1. V was pared by 3 bases and J by 4 bases, with 7 bases of the junction left unmatched. From germline, CDR1 is GTSNPN and CDR2 SVGIG (reference sequence). This CDR3 region has 14 residues. CDR3 DNA sequence: TGTGCCTGGAGCCCGACAGGGGTAGGCTATGGCTACACCTTC. It yields the protein CAWSPTGVGYGYTF. The variable domain in full, completed from reference TRBV30 and TRBJ1-2, reads SQTIHQWPATLVQPVGSPLSLECTVEGTSNPNLYWYRQAAGRGLQLLFYSVGIGQISSEVPQNLSASRPQDRQFILSSKKLLLSDSGFYLCAWSPTGVGYGYTFGSGTRLTVV.

The genes are TRBV18 and TRBJ2-7; D is perhaps TRBD1 (5 bases). CDR1 is KGHSH, CDR2 LQKENI, per germline. This CDR3 region has 14 residues. Trimming shortened V by 0 bases and J by 1 base, and 7 bases separated the two germline ends. This CDR3 reads CASSPPGRSYEQYF. The CDR3 nucleotides are TGTGCCAGCTCACCACCGGGGCGTTCCTACGAGCAGTACTTC.

The rearrangement uses TRBV7-9 and TRBJ2-7; 11 positions agree with TRBD2. Germline CDR1 and CDR2: SEHNR and FQNEAQ (reference sequence). The CDR3 is 16 amino acids. The ends lost 4 bases at V and 4 bases at J; junction bases unmatched: 9. CDR3 in DNA: TGTGCCAGCAGCTCCTCGGTCGGGACTAGCGGATACGAGCAGTACTTC. Its translation: CASSSSVGTSGYEQYF. Complete variable domain (other parts from reference TRBV7-9 and TRBJ2-7): DTGVSQNPRHKITKRGQNVTFRCDPISEHNRLYWYRQTLGQGPEFLTYFQNEAQLEKSRLLSDRFSAERPKGSFSTLEIQRTEQGDSAMYLCASSSSVGTSGYEQYFGPGTRLTVT.

The chain couples TRBV30 to TRBJ2-1; D remains unclear. The CDR3 loop spans 15 amino acids. The V gene lost 4 bases and the J gene lost 4 bases, with 17 bases spanning the gap. Per the germline V gene, CDR1 is GTSNPN and CDR2 is SVGIG (reference sequence). The CDR3: CAWKASGGLYNEQFF. The CDR3 nucleotides are TGTGCCTGGAAAGCGAGTGGCGGATTGTACAATGAGCAGTTCTTC.

The genes are TRBV30 and TRBJ2-7, with TRBD2 matching over 10 bases. Germline V gene data show CDR1 as GTSNPN and CDR2 as SVGIG (reference sequence). J gave up 2 bases and V 3 bases, and 10 bases lay outside the gene matches. The CDR3 runs to 16 residues. The CDR3 reads CAWRVSGLANAYEQYF. The CDR3 coding sequence is TGTGCCTGGAGAGTTTCGGGACTAGCGAACGCCTACGAGCAGTACTTC. Filled out from reference TRBV30 and TRBJ2-7, the complete variable domain reads SQTIHQWPATLVQPVGSPLSLECTVEGTSNPNLYWYRQAAGRGLQLLFYSVGIGQISSEVPQNLSASRPQDRQFILSSKKLLLSDSGFYLCAWRVSGLANAYEQYFGPGTRLTVT.